These T cell receptor beta chains were read from a single sample in a study of CD8+ T cells in alopecia areata. Assay used: immunoSEQ multiplex PCR; TCRdb lists only in-frame clones, some missing. This sample has 100,000 to 120,000 clones; 55% to 75% occur once, and the top ten carry 20% to 25%. The sequencing input was CD8+ T cells sorted from blood. These receptor sequences come from a human donor in good health. Each CDR3 is given with its conserved first and last residue. Each record gives: clone size, V gene, D gene, J gene, CDR3 protein, CDR3 DNA. A D gene is named only where the DNA matches it firmly. Clone size, where shown, is once, few, many, or a class for clones that have expanded.

clone_size: .
v_call: TRBV7-9
d_call: TRBD2
j_call: TRBJ2-7
cdr3_aa: CASSPGLVGEQYF
cdr3_nt: TGTGCCAGCAGCCCCGGACTAGTCGGCGAGCAGTACTTC

clone_size: once
v_call: TRBV13
d_call: .
j_call: TRBJ2-3
cdr3_aa: CASSLRTDSGTDTQYF
cdr3_nt: TGTGCCAGCAGCTTACGGACGGACTCGGGCACAGATACGCAGTATTTT

clone_size: few
v_call: TRBV23-1
d_call: TRBD1
j_call: TRBJ2-7
cdr3_aa: CASSQPGPGTGTYEQYF
cdr3_nt: TGCGCCAGCAGTCAACCGGGCCCCGGGACAGGGACTTACGAGCAGTACTTC

clone_size: .
v_call: TRBV5-4
d_call: .
j_call: TRBJ1-1
cdr3_aa: CASSFTTAIYTEAFF
cdr3_nt: TGTGCCAGCAGCTTTACCACGGCCATATACACTGAAGCTTTCTTT

clone_size: few
v_call: TRBV5-6
d_call: .
j_call: TRBJ2-2
cdr3_aa: CASSYGVSNTGELFF
cdr3_nt: TGTGCCAGCAGCTACGGGGTTTCGAACACCGGGGAGCTGTTTTTT

clone_size: .
v_call: TRBV4-3
d_call: TRBD2
j_call: TRBJ2-5
cdr3_aa: CASSRDGLAAEETQYF
cdr3_nt: TGCGCCAGCAGCCGTGACGGGCTAGCGGCCGAAGAGACCCAGTACTTC

clone_size: .
v_call: TRBV7-9
d_call: .
j_call: TRBJ2-7
cdr3_aa: CASSDGPEGNYEQYF
cdr3_nt: TGTGCCAGCAGTGACGGCCCCGAAGGCAACTACGAGCAGTACTTC

clone_size: .
v_call: TRBV29-1
d_call: TRBD1
j_call: TRBJ2-5
cdr3_aa: CSVARTGMGETQYF
cdr3_nt: TGCAGCGTTGCCCGGACAGGGATGGGAGAGACCCAGTACTTC

clone_size: .
v_call: TRBV4-1
d_call: TRBD1
j_call: TRBJ2-3
cdr3_aa: CASRPGQGSDTQYF
cdr3_nt: TGCGCCAGCAGGCCGGGACAGGGATCCGATACGCAGTATTTT

clone_size: .
v_call: TRBV6-1
d_call: .
j_call: TRBJ2-2
cdr3_aa: CASTLTDSTGELFF
cdr3_nt: TGTGCCAGCACCCTGACAGACTCCACCGGGGAGCTGTTCTTT

clone_size: .
v_call: TRBV7-7
d_call: .
j_call: TRBJ2-7
cdr3_aa: CASSPGGGHEQYF
cdr3_nt: TGTGCTAGCAGCCCCGGCGGCGGGCACGAGCAGTACTTC

clone_size: .
v_call: TRBV9
d_call: .
j_call: TRBJ2-7
cdr3_aa: CASSVGTALSYEQYF
cdr3_nt: TGTGCCAGCAGCGTAGGGACAGCTCTCTCCTACGAGCAGTACTTC

clone_size: .
v_call: TRBV15
d_call: TRBD1
j_call: TRBJ2-7
cdr3_aa: CATSQIGQGVSGYEQYF
cdr3_nt: TGTGCCACCAGCCAGATAGGACAGGGTGTGTCGGGATACGAGCAGTACTTC

clone_size: .
v_call: TRBV28
d_call: .
j_call: TRBJ2-1
cdr3_aa: CASSLWGGRSYNEQFF
cdr3_nt: TGTGCCAGCAGTTTATGGGGGGGTAGGTCCTACAATGAGCAGTTCTTC

clone_size: .
v_call: TRBV19
d_call: .
j_call: TRBJ2-5
cdr3_aa: CASSSRWGEETQYF
cdr3_nt: TGTGCCAGTAGCTCCCGATGGGGGGAAGAGACCCAGTACTTC

clone_size: few
v_call: TRBV5-1
d_call: .
j_call: TRBJ2-5
cdr3_aa: CASSLAPQLYQETQYF
cdr3_nt: TGCGCCAGCAGCTTGGCCCCCCAATTGTACCAAGAGACCCAGTACTTC

clone_size: few
v_call: TRBV10-3
d_call: .
j_call: TRBJ2-2
cdr3_aa: CAINGPGTGELFF
cdr3_nt: TGTGCCATCAATGGGCCAGGAACCGGGGAGCTGTTTTTT

clone_size: .
v_call: TRBV5-4
d_call: .
j_call: TRBJ2-1
cdr3_aa: CASSLEEGQFNEQFF
cdr3_nt: TGTGCCAGCAGCTTGGAGGAGGGACAGTTCAATGAGCAGTTCTTC

clone_size: .
v_call: TRBV28
d_call: .
j_call: TRBJ2-5
cdr3_aa: CASSLFGSQYF
cdr3_nt: TGTGCCAGCAGTTTATTTGGTTCCCAGTACTTC

clone_size: .
v_call: TRBV27
d_call: .
j_call: TRBJ1-2
cdr3_aa: CASSQLGTNYGYTF
cdr3_nt: TGTGCCAGCAGTCAGTTAGGGACTAACTATGGCTACACCTTC

clone_size: .
v_call: TRBV9
d_call: .
j_call: TRBJ2-1
cdr3_aa: CASSVLDVPDSHNEQFF
cdr3_nt: TGTGCCAGCAGCGTATTGGATGTTCCCGACAGCCACAATGAGCAGTTCTTC

clone_size: .
v_call: TRBV23-1
d_call: .
j_call: TRBJ1-1
cdr3_aa: CARDARVENTEAFF
cdr3_nt: TGCGCCAGGGATGCCAGGGTGGAGAACACTGAAGCTTTCTTT

clone_size: .
v_call: TRBV30
d_call: .
j_call: TRBJ2-1
cdr3_aa: CAWGGFNNEQFF
cdr3_nt: TGTGCCTGGGGGGGATTCAACAATGAGCAGTTCTTC

clone_size: .
v_call: TRBV10-1
d_call: .
j_call: TRBJ2-7
cdr3_aa: CASSGRGAYEQYF
cdr3_nt: TGCGCCAGCAGTGGCCGGGGAGCCTACGAGCAGTACTTC

clone_size: .
v_call: TRBV13
d_call: TRBD2
j_call: TRBJ2-1
cdr3_aa: CASSFTSGGKYEQFF
cdr3_nt: TGTGCCAGCAGCTTTACTAGCGGGGGCAAGTATGAGCAGTTCTTC

clone_size: many
v_call: TRBV4-1
d_call: .
j_call: TRBJ2-7
cdr3_aa: CASSQVRGYEQYF
cdr3_nt: TGCGCCAGCAGCCAAGTACGGGGATACGAGCAGTACTTC

clone_size: few
v_call: TRBV13
d_call: .
j_call: TRBJ2-1
cdr3_aa: CASSPSVRSEQFF
cdr3_nt: TGTGCCAGCAGCCCATCAGTGCGGAGTGAGCAGTTCTTC

clone_size: .
v_call: TRBV5-1
d_call: .
j_call: TRBJ2-5
cdr3_aa: CASSATETQYF
cdr3_nt: TGCGCCAGCAGCGCGACGGAGACCCAGTACTTC

clone_size: .
v_call: TRBV19
d_call: TRBD1
j_call: TRBJ2-5
cdr3_aa: CASSILTTGVKETQYF
cdr3_nt: TGTGCCAGTAGTATTCTCACGACAGGGGTAAAAGAGACCCAGTACTTC